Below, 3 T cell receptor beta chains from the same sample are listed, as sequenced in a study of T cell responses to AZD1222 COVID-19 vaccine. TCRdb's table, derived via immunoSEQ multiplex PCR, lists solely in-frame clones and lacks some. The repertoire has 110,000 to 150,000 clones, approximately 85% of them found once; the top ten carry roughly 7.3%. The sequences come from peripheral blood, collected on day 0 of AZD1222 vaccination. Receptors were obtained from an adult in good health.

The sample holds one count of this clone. The chain's CDR3 is CASSPGLADYEQYF. The CDR3 region has the DNA TGTGCCAGCTCACCGGGACTAGCGGACTACGAGCAGTACTTC. The chain is built from TRBV18 and TRBJ2-7, with 11 bases matching TRBD2. The CDR3 has 14 residues. Germline CDR1 reads KGHSH; CDR2 reads LQKENI. After removal of 3 bases from V and 3 bases from J, the junction contained 1 base not matched to a gene.

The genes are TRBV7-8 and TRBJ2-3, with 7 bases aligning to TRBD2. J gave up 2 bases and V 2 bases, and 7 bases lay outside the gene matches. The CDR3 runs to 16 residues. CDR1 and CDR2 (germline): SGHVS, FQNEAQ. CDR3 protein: CASSLRVAGPTDTQYF. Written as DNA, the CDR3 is TGTGCCAGCAGCTTAAGGGTAGCGGGTCCCACAGATACGCAGTATTTT. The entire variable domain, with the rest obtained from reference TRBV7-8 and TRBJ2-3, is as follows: GAGVSQSPRYKVAKRGQDVALRCDPISGHVSLFWYQQALGQGPEFLTYFQNEAQLDKSGLPSDRFFAERPEGSVSTLKIQRTQQEDSAVYLCASSLRVAGPTDTQYFGPGTRLTVL.

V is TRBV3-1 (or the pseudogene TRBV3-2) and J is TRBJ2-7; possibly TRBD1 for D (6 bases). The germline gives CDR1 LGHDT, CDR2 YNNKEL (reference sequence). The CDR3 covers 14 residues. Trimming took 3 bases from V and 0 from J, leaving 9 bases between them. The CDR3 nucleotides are TGTGCCAGCAGCCACCTGACAGGCTCCTACGAGCAGTACTTC. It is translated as CASSHLTGSYEQYF.